This is a list of T cell receptor beta chains from one sample in a study of vaccination and CD4 T cells after COVID-19. Their recognized antigens are unknown. TCRdb called the PCR reads again in MiXCR, with one record for every CDR3 protein. The table lists roughly 3,500 distinct CDR3 sequences, roughly 32% of them singletons, with about 48% in the top ten. Sequences were obtained from CD4+ T cells from blood, cultured in vitro. These receptors originate from a human donor who had recovered from COVID-19. CDR3s include the opening cysteine and the closing phenylalanine or tryptophan. A D gene is named only where the DNA matches it firmly. Size is omitted from some rows. Given values are once, few, many or a class for expanded clones.

J gene | D gene | clone size | V gene | CDR3 protein | CDR3 DNA
TRBJ2-7 | - | few | TRBV4-2 | CASSLYGERNYEQYF | TGTGCCAGCAGCCTATACGGGGAACGGAACTACGAGCAGTACTTC
TRBJ2-6 | - | - | TRBV18 | CASSPVEAGANVLTF | TGTGCCAGCTCACCTGTCGAGGCTGGGGCCAACGTCCTGACTTTC
TRBJ2-7 | - | - | TRBV21-1 | CASRPTGNEQYF | TGTGCCAGCAGGCCTACAGGGAACGAGCAGTACTTC
TRBJ1-2 | - | few | TRBV12-3/TRBV12-4 | CASSRLLQGNYGYTF | TGTGCCAGCAGCAGACTCCTCCAGGGGAACTATGGCTACACCTTC
TRBJ2-1 | TRBD1 | - | TRBV4-1 | CASSLGQSRATFF | TGCGCCAGCAGCCTGGGACAGTCCAGGGCGACGTTCTTC
TRBJ1-1 | TRBD1 | medium-sized | TRBV12-3/TRBV12-4 | CASSQDRVQEAFF | TGTGCCAGCAGCCAGGACAGGGTCCAGGAAGCTTTCTTT
TRBJ2-1 | TRBD1 | - | TRBV30 | CAWSVGQGAAEQFF | TGTGCCTGGAGTGTAGGGCAGGGGGCAGCTGAGCAGTTCTTC
TRBJ2-1 | - | - | TRBV10-3 | CAISEGGGIVNNEQFF | TGTGCCATCAGTGAGGGGGGAGGCATTGTCAACAATGAGCAGTTCTTC
TRBJ1-1 | TRBD1 | medium-sized | TRBV19 | CASHWAGGRDTEAFF | TGTGCCAGCCACTGGGCAGGGGGTAGGGACACTGAAGCTTTCTTT
TRBJ1-2 | - | medium-sized | TRBV15 | CATSRGEGIMGYTF | TGTGCCACCAGCAGGGGAGAGGGAATAATGGGCTACACCTTC
TRBJ1-5 | TRBD1 | - | TRBV20-1 | CSAREGTGGSNQPQHF | TGCAGTGCTAGAGAGGGGACAGGAGGCAGCAATCAGCCCCAGCATTTT
TRBJ2-7 | TRBD1 | - | TRBV7-3 | CASSSGTGGEQYF | TGTGCCAGCAGCTCCGGGACAGGGGGCGAGCAGTACTTC
TRBJ1-1 | - | few | TRBV6-5 | CASSYGQTEAFF | TGTGCCAGCAGTTACGGACAGACTGAAGCTTTCTTT
TRBJ2-7 | TRBD2 | few | TRBV6-1 | CASTRPTSGGYEQYF | TGTGCCAGCACCAGACCCACTAGCGGGGGGTACGAGCAGTACTTC
TRBJ2-7 | TRBD2 | few | TRBV19 | CASSIDGSGSYEQYF | TGTGCCAGTAGTATAGATGGTAGCGGGTCCTACGAGCAGTACTTC
TRBJ1-2 | - | - | TRBV19 | CASSHTGGREYGYTF | TGTGCCAGTAGCCATACAGGCGGCAGGGAGTATGGCTACACCTTC
TRBJ1-1 | TRBD1 | large | TRBV27 | CASGVQGGGTEAFF | TGTGCCAGCGGGGTACAGGGGGGAGGAACTGAAGCTTTCTTT
TRBJ1-6 | TRBD1 | - | TRBV20-1 | CSAREDRGNSPLHF | TGCAGTGCTAGAGAGGACAGGGGGAATTCACCCCTCCACTTT
TRBJ1-1 | - | - | TRBV6-1 | CASSQRQLNTEAFF | TGTGCCAGCAGTCAACGACAGCTCAACACTGAAGCTTTCTTT
TRBJ1-5 | - | large | TRBV7-6 | CASQGGSNQPQHF | TGTGCCAGCCAGGGAGGGTCCAATCAGCCCCAGCATTTT
TRBJ2-3 | TRBD2 | - | TRBV7-3 | CASSLRGGGITDTQYF | TGTGCCAGCAGCTTAAGGGGCGGGGGGATCACAGATACGCAGTATTTT
TRBJ2-3 | - | few | TRBV27 | CASSFVRVRTSTDTQYF | TGTGCCAGCAGTTTTGTGAGGGTCAGAACTAGCACAGATACGCAGTATTTT
TRBJ2-2 | TRBD2 | large | TRBV11-1 | CASEGGGTGELFF | TGTGCCAGCGAAGGCGGGGGGACCGGGGAGCTGTTTTTT
TRBJ2-7 | - | few | TRBV7-3 | CASSLKGGYEQYF | TGTGCCAGCAGCTTAAAAGGGGGCTACGAGCAGTACTTC
TRBJ1-2 | TRBD1 | - | TRBV5-6 | CASSPGQGTYGYTF | TGTGCCAGCAGCCCCGGACAGGGAACCTATGGCTACACCTTC
TRBJ1-5 | - | - | TRBV10-2 | CASRDGNNQPQHF | TGCGCCAGCAGAGACGGAAATAATCAGCCCCAGCATTTT
TRBJ1-1 | TRBD1 | - | TRBV6-1 | CASSPNRGGLHTEAFF | TGTGCCAGCAGCCCAAACAGGGGGGGCCTGCACACTGAAGCTTTCTTT
TRBJ2-1 | - | - | TRBV19 | CASSSGTTSYNEQFF | TGTGCCAGTAGTTCCGGGACGACTTCCTACAATGAGCAGTTCTTC
TRBJ2-7 | - | once | TRBV20-1 | CSARDFNSYEQYF | TGCAGTGCGAGGGACTTCAACTCCTACGAGCAGTACTTC
TRBJ2-2 | - | few | TRBV2 | CASRQQGRTGELFF | TGTGCCAGCAGACAACAGGGAAGGACCGGGGAGCTGTTTTTT
TRBJ2-2 | TRBD2 | - | TRBV20-1 | CSARRGGSTGELFF | TGCAGTGCTAGACGGGGGGGAAGCACCGGGGAGCTGTTTTTT
TRBJ1-2 | - | - | TRBV15 | CATSRTSTGVPGYTF | TGTGCCACCAGCAGAACTTCCACGGGGGTGCCTGGCTACACCTTC
TRBJ1-1 | - | - | TRBV7-2 | CASRQAGGTEAFF | TGTGCCAGCCGACAGGCTGGGGGCACTGAAGCTTTCTTT
TRBJ2-1 | - | - | TRBV7-2 | CASSLDSGGGGRDNEQFF | TGTGCCAGCAGCTTAGACTCCGGTGGCGGGGGCCGTGACAATGAGCAGTTCTTC
TRBJ2-3 | TRBD2 | few | TRBV2 | CASSEGGGLADTQYF | TGTGCCAGCAGTGAGGGCGGGGGGCTCGCGGATACGCAGTATTTT
TRBJ2-7 | - | - | TRBV21-1 | CASSKVAGGGSEQYF | TGTGCCAGCAGCAAAGTTGCCGGGGGGGGGTCCGAGCAGTACTTC
TRBJ1-6 | TRBD1 | - | TRBV25-1 | CASSEGGTGGRNSPLHF | TGTGCCAGCAGTGAAGGGGGGACAGGGGGGAGGAATTCACCCCTCCACTTT
TRBJ1-1 | - | medium-sized | TRBV19 | CASRYANTEAFF | TGTGCCAGTAGGTATGCAAACACTGAAGCTTTCTTT
TRBJ1-1 | - | few | TRBV29-1 | CSTIAGANTEAFF | TGCAGCACGATTGCAGGGGCGAACACTGAAGCTTTCTTT
TRBJ1-6 | - | medium-sized | TRBV20-1 | CSARTEKGYNSPLHF | TGCAGTGCTAGGACGGAGAAAGGGTATAATTCACCCCTCCACTTT